This T cell receptor (beta chain) is from a study of control samples from healthy donors and cancer patients (dated by TCRdb to about 2020). The method was the immunoSEQ multiplex PCR assay. Sourced from immuneACCESS, this table was stored by TCRdb with only in-frame sequences that have V and J called. A share of the clones is absent; for the studies checked, an unresolved V gene accounts for under half, and the remainder has no known explanation. The sample table shows approximately 150,000 clones, and more than 85% are seen once. Jointly, the top ten make up 3.2% of the sample. As regards this clone: Its cognate antigen has yet to be identified. Nothing much larger sits one base from this clone, and base qualities are not available.

V loses 5 bases at its end and J loses 1 base; junction bases beyond the gene matches: 3. The cysteine opens and the phenylalanine closes a CDR3 of 14 amino acids. The sequence is cut down to CDR3 DNA, 42 bases in frame from base 1. As encoded in the germline V gene, CDR1 is SGHAT while CDR2 is FQNNGV. The sequence joins TRBV11-2 to TRBJ1-1; TRBD1 matches 8 bases in the middle. The sample was blood. The sequence derives from a man aged 25 to 45 in good health. The CDR3 reads as follows: CASSGDRGNTEAFF. The sequenced DNA: TGTGCCAGCAGCGGCGACAGGGGGAACACTGAAGCTTTCTTT.